The next 23 T cell receptor beta chains were all read from a single sample in a study of cytomegalovirus exposure and HLA in healthy donors. The PCR employed 60 Vbeta primers together with 13 Jbeta primers. This table comes from immunoSEQ multiplex PCR, and its TCRdb copy is limited to in-frame clones, with some not included. The sample records some 110,000 clones, 9.5% being singletons. Material: PBMCs. All receptors come from a man aged 25-40 years in good health and CMV-seronegative.

This chain connects TRBV30 to TRBJ2-7; 8 nucleotides line up with TRBD1. The CDR3 sequence is 12 residues long. J lost 5 bases, V lost 7 bases, and 7 bases had no gene match. Germline lookup yields CDR1 GTSNPN and CDR2 SVGIG (reference sequence). The CDR3 coding sequence is TGTGCCTCGACAGGGGTAGACCACGAGCAGTACTTC. Its translation is CASTGVDHEQYF.

This clone turned up a few times. The chain employs TRBV30 and TRBJ1-1; D is uncertain. From germline, CDR1 is GTSNPN and CDR2 SVGIG (reference sequence). Trimming pared 2 bases from V and 5 bases from J, leaving 9 bases between. This CDR3 region has 12 residues. The CDR3, as DNA: TGTGCCTGGAGTCGTGGGAGGACTGAAGCTTTCTTT. Its protein product is CAWSRGRTEAFF.

A few counts support this clone. The chain recombines TRBV28 with TRBJ2-5; D gene ambiguous. The V gene lost 3 bases and the J gene lost 2 bases, with 10 bases spanning the gap. Germline CDR1 is MDHEN and CDR2 is SYDVKM. This CDR3 comprises 14 residues. The CDR3 reads CASSFQLGQETQYF. CDR3 nucleotide sequence: TGTGCCAGCAGTTTCCAACTCGGTCAAGAGACCCAGTACTTC.

This clone was observed a few times. The chain carries TRBV4-1 and TRBJ1-6; D not resolved. Germline V gives CDR1 MGHRA, CDR2 YSYEKL. Deletions cut 0 bases from V and 14 bases from J, with 14 bases between. This CDR3 is 14 amino acids long. CDR3 sequence: CASSQDDGLFTLHF. In DNA, the CDR3 is TGCGCCAGCAGCCAAGACGACGGGTTGTTCACCCTCCACTTT.

There are a few counts of this clone. The chain joins TRBV4-1 to TRBJ1-1; 9 bases map to TRBD1. J was trimmed by 10 bases and V by 1 base; bases with no gene match: 7. This CDR3 is built from 14 residues. Germline V CDR1 and CDR2: MGHRA, YSYEKL. The CDR3 sequence: CASSQVRQGGSAFF. The CDR3 DNA follows: TGCGCCAGCAGCCAAGTTCGACAGGGGGGTTCAGCTTTCTTT.

The V call is TRBV28, the J call TRBJ2-3, with D possibly TRBD1 on 5 matching bases. Trimming shortened V by 3 bases and J by 2 bases, and 9 bases separated the two germline ends. The CDR3 is 14 residues long. CDR1 MDHEN and CDR2 SYDVKM come from the germline V gene. The CDR3 loop is CASSLSGHTDTQYF. CDR3 sequence (DNA): TGTGCCAGCAGTTTGTCAGGGCACACAGATACGCAGTATTTT.

This clone was found a few times. This chain joins TRBV5-1 and TRBJ1-5; possible D gene TRBD1, 6 bases. Germline values: CDR1 SGHRS, CDR2 YFSETQ. The germline V and J ends were trimmed by 0 bases and 3 bases, with 10 bases remaining between them. CDR3 length: 15 residues. As DNA, the CDR3 is TGCGCCAGCAGCTTGGTGGCAGGGGCCAATCAGCCCCAGCATTTT. Its protein product is CASSLVAGANQPQHF.

This rearrangement joins TRBV6-6 to TRBJ2-3; D is unresolved. The germline V gene has CDR1 MNHNY and CDR2 SVGAGI (reference sequence). The CDR3 totals 12 residues. V was clipped by 6 bases and J by 2 bases, with 6 bases between them. The CDR3 loop is CASSRSTDTQYF. CDR3 coding DNA: TGTGCCAGCAGCCGTTCCACAGATACGCAGTATTTT.

This clone came up a few times. This chain connects TRBV5-4 to TRBJ1-2; D is perhaps TRBD1 (5 bases). The CDR3 has 13 amino acids. From germline, CDR1 is SGHNT and CDR2 YYREEE (reference sequence). V lost 0 bases to trimming and J lost 3 bases, with 6 bases between them. CDR3 sequence (DNA): TGTGCCAGCAGCTTGGAGGGGTACTATGGCTACACCTTC. Its translation is CASSLEGYYGYTF. Together with reference TRBV5-4 and TRBJ1-2, the CDR3 gives the full variable domain: ETGVTQSPTHLIKTRGQQVTLRCSSQSGHNTVSWYQQALGQGPQFIFQYYREEENGRGNFPPRFSGLQFPNYSSELNVNALELDDSALYLCASSLEGYYGYTFGSGTRLTVV.

This rearrangement joins TRBV27 to TRBJ2-3; TRBD1 aligns across 9 bases. V lost 7 bases, J lost 6 bases, and 8 bases stayed unmatched. This CDR3 region has 14 residues. The germline V gene has CDR1 MNHEY and CDR2 SMNVEV (reference sequence). DNA for the CDR3: TGTGCCAGCAACCGACAGGGGGGAGGGGATACGCAGTATTTT. Translation gives CASNRQGGGDTQYF.

Only a few counts were recorded for this clone. V usage is TRBV4-3 and J usage is TRBJ2-2, with D perhaps TRBD1 (5 bases). The CDR3 has 17 amino acids. Germline lookup yields CDR1 LGHNA and CDR2 YSLEER. V lost 5 bases to trimming and J lost 0 bases, with 16 bases between them. The DNA of the CDR3 is TGCGCCAGCAGCGGCGTGGGGCAGGGCTCGAACACCGGGGAGCTGTTTTTT. It specifies CASSGVGQGSNTGELFF.

This clone was observed a handful of times. The V call is TRBV4-1, the J call TRBJ2-7; 8 positions agree with TRBD1. Germline CDR1 reads MGHRA; CDR2 reads YSYEKL. J gave up 6 bases and V 2 bases, and 3 bases lay outside the gene matches. This CDR3 region has 13 residues. The CDR3 protein is CASSQITGGEQYF. The CDR3 coding sequence is TGCGCCAGCAGCCAAATAACAGGGGGCGAGCAGTACTTC.

This clone was observed a few times. V gene TRBV11-2 combines with J gene TRBJ1-1, with D perhaps matching TRBD1 (5 bases). Germline V gene data show CDR1 as SGHAT and CDR2 as FQNNGV. The CDR3 has 13 amino acids. V lost 5 bases, J lost 3 bases, and 10 bases lay in between. The CDR3 nucleotides are TGTGCCAGCAGCGAGGTAGGGGACACTGAAGCTTTCTTT. This codes for CASSEVGDTEAFF.

The chain has TRBV5-4 and TRBJ2-7; TRBD1 aligns across 9 bases. This CDR3 has 16 residues. Trimming at V came to 4 bases and at J to 3 bases, leaving 11 bases not matched to a gene. Germline V lookup: CDR1 SGHNT, CDR2 YYREEE (reference sequence). CDR3 sequence reads: CASSTIPGQGIYEQYF. In DNA, the CDR3 is TGTGCCAGCAGCACTATACCGGGACAGGGCATCTACGAGCAGTACTTC. The complete variable domain, with remaining parts taken from reference TRBV5-4 and TRBJ2-7, reads ETGVTQSPTHLIKTRGQQVTLRCSSQSGHNTVSWYQQALGQGPQFIFQYYREEENGRGNFPPRFSGLQFPNYSSELNVNALELDDSALYLCASSTIPGQGIYEQYFGPGTRLTVT.

This clone was recorded a few times. V and J are TRBV4-1 and TRBJ2-7; the D is unclear. The CDR3 has 14 amino acids. CDR1 and CDR2 from the germline V gene are MGHRA and YSYEKL. Trimming removed 0 bases at V and 1 base at J, with 7 bases between. CDR3 DNA: TGCGCCAGCAGCCAAGAGGGCAGTTCCTACGAGCAGTACTTC. Protein sequence: CASSQEGSSYEQYF.

On this clone itself: Other nucleotide sequences from this sample produce the same CDR3. This rearrangement joins TRBV5-1 to TRBJ2-3; unclear D gene. Germline V gene data show CDR1 as SGHRS and CDR2 as YFSETQ. The CDR3 totals 15 residues. V was cut by 1 base and J by 5 bases, with 14 bases left in between. CDR3 bases: TGCGCCAGCAGCTTGCTAACACCCGGCGGAGATACGCAGTATTTT. Its translation is CASSLLTPGGDTQYF.

The chain couples TRBV6-1 to TRBJ1-4, with 9 bases fitting TRBD1. CDR3 length: 16 amino acids. The germline gives CDR1 MNHNS, CDR2 SASEGT. V lost 3 bases and J lost 8; bases outside the gene matches: 10. In DNA form, the CDR3 reads TGTGCCAGCAGTGAGGTCGGGGACAGGGAGGGAGAAAAACTGTTTTTT. This sequence encodes CASSEVGDREGEKLFF.

The CDR3 reads CASSPRQGAGGGQPQHF. The CDR3 DNA is TGTGCCAGCAGTCCTCGACAGGGGGCAGGGGGCGGACAGCCCCAGCATTTT. This chain connects TRBV2 to TRBJ1-5; the match to TRBD1 covers 10 bases. Trimming removed 5 bases from V and 7 bases from J; junction bases left unmatched: 14. The germline V gene encodes CDR1 SNHLY and CDR2 FYNNEI. The CDR3 has 17 residues.

The rearrangement uses TRBV7-2 and TRBJ2-1; 8 bases line up with TRBD1. This CDR3 has 14 residues. Trimming removed 0 bases from V and 7 bases from J; junction bases left unmatched: 2. Germline assignment: CDR1 SGHTA and CDR2 FQGNSA. The CDR3 is CASSLARQGNEQFF. CDR3 bases: TGTGCCAGCAGCTTAGCACGACAGGGGAATGAGCAGTTCTTC.

In its sample, this clone was seen a few times. V gene TRBV4-1 combines with J gene TRBJ2-3; D is perhaps TRBD2 (5 bases). Looked up from germline, CDR1 is MGHRA and CDR2 is YSYEKL. The CDR3 length is 15 residues. V shed 0 bases and J shed 6 bases, with 13 bases lying between them. CDR3 bases: TGCGCCAGCAGCCAAGAGACGGGGAGCAGGGATACGCAGTATTTT. Translated, it gives CASSQETGSRDTQYF.

CDR3 coding DNA: TGTGCCAGCAGCCCCCCCCTAGGGGCGTCAGATAATGAAAAACTGTTTTTT. As protein: CASSPPLGASDNEKLFF. The chain carries TRBV7-9 and TRBJ1-4; possibly TRBD1 for D (5 bases). This CDR3 is 17 amino acids long. Per germline, CDR1 SEHNR and CDR2 FQNEAQ (reference sequence). The V and J ends lost 5 bases and 4 bases respectively, with 20 bases between them.

This clone was seen a few times. The chain uses TRBV7-2 and TRBJ2-7; D may be TRBD2 (6 bases). Per the germline V gene, CDR1 is SGHTA and CDR2 is FQGNSA. V lost 3 bases and J 6 bases, leaving 9 bases between the germline ends. The CDR3 is made up of 12 amino acids. CDR3 in DNA: TGTGCCAGCAGCTTCGGGACTCCCGAGCAGTACTTC. Amino acid sequence: CASSFGTPEQYF.

This clone occurred a few times. Its ends do not fully match the called genes, so a read error is possible. At the DNA level, this CDR3 is encoded by other sequences in the same sample as well. The V call is TRBV6-4, the J call TRBJ1-6; D perhaps matches TRBD1 (6 bases). The germline gives CDR1 MRHNA, CDR2 SNTAGT. The CDR3 contains 15 residues. The CDR3 region is CASSGESGGNSPLHF. In nucleotides, the CDR3 is TGTGCCAGCAGTGGTGAAAGTGGGGGCAATTCACCCCTACACTTT.